This entry is about one TCR beta chain. Its antigen remains unidentified. The sample belongs to a study of Ad26.COV2.S vaccination and SARS-CoV-2 variants. Study-wide context: The Ad26.COV2.S arm of the COV1001 trial was where the donor was placed. The authors gave Ad26.COV2.S intramuscularly, either once or twice 56 days apart. Study-wide results and limits: Reported findings describe substantial breadth in spike-specific CD8+ and CD4+ T cell responses following vaccination. Spike-specific TCR breadth in vaccine recipients exceeded that seen in placebo recipients.

Only in-frame clones appear in the TCRdb table, and some are missing; sequencing was by immunoSEQ multiplex PCR. The table has around 450,000 clones, 89% seen once. With 3 bases removed from V and 4 bases from J, the gap between germline ends came to 3 bases. The CDR3 runs 11 residues. Germline-derived CDR1 and CDR2 are SGHNT and YYREEE (reference sequence). Stated treatment: about 20 received Ad26.COV2.S at low or high dose, single or two shots; roughly five received placebo; per-sample allocation not given. Collection of samples fell on day 63 after the first vaccine or placebo injection. The TCR sequence derives from a person between 18 and 60 years old who received the Ad26.COV2.S COVID-19 vaccine or a placebo. Sequencing was performed on peripheral blood, taken in a trial of Ad26.COV2.S vaccine versus placebo. The chain uses TRBV5-4 and TRBJ2-3; no firm D call. The DNA of the CDR3 is TGTGCCAGCAGCTCCCCAGATACGCAGTATTTT. Encoded protein: CASSSPDTQYF.